These 29 T cell receptor beta chains share one sample of origin, sequenced in a study of vaccination effects on CD4 cells after COVID-19. Upon completion of around 9 days in culture, CD4+ T cells were isolated. No antigens are known for them. Repertoires were generated with immunoSEQ multiplex PCR, while TCRdb's copy carries only in-frame clones and drops some. Of about 35,000 clones listed, about 70% were seen once; the top ten hold over 4%. Source: CD4+ T cells from PBMCs cultured without peptide, taken before COVID-19 vaccination. The receptor set was obtained from a human donor who received a COVID-19 vaccine.

The chain recombines TRBV5-1 with TRBJ2-5, with D perhaps matching TRBD2 (5 bases). Trimming removed 0 bases from V and 4 bases from J, with 10 bases in between. The germline gives CDR1 SGHRS, CDR2 YFSETQ. The CDR3 extends over 14 amino acids. This CDR3 is CASSLGTPPETQYF. CDR3 nucleotide sequence: TGCGCCAGCAGCTTGGGGACTCCACCAGAGACCCAGTACTTC.

This clone showed up just once. The chain recombines TRBV5-1 with TRBJ2-5; 13 nucleotides align to TRBD2. Germline V lookup: CDR1 SGHRS, CDR2 YFSETQ. CDR3 length equals 17 residues. Trimming took 0 bases from V and 5 from J; bases not matched to a gene: 7. Here the CDR3 reads CASSLGTSGSSAETQYF. CDR3 nucleotide sequence: TGCGCCAGCAGCTTGGGGACTAGCGGGAGCTCGGCGGAGACCCAGTACTTC.

The chain carries TRBV5-1 and TRBJ1-2; D gene uncertain. From germline, CDR1 is SGHRS and CDR2 YFSETQ. V was shortened by 7 bases and J by 5 bases, with 9 bases between the two germline ends. The CDR3 spans 11 residues. CDR3: CASGQGYGYTF. The DNA of the CDR3 is TGCGCCAGCGGTCAAGGGTATGGCTACACCTTC. The variable domain in full, with the rest retrieved from reference TRBV5-1 and TRBJ1-2, is KAGVTQTPRYLIKTRGQQVTLSCSPISGHRSVSWYQQTPGQGLQFLFEYFSETQRNKGNFPGRFSGRQFSNSRSEMNVSTLELGDSALYLCASGQGYGYTFGSGTRLTVV.

The chain links TRBV6-5 to TRBJ2-2; tentatively, D is TRBD2 (5 bases). The length of the CDR3 is 14 residues. V gave up 7 bases and J gave up 0 bases, with 9 bases separating them. Germline V gene data show CDR1 as MNHEY and CDR2 as SVGAGI. The CDR3 loop reads CASITGSNTGELFF. CDR3 in DNA: TGTGCCAGCATTACGGGGTCGAACACCGGGGAGCTGTTTTTT.

The genes are TRBV2 and TRBJ2-7; D remains ambiguous. Germline values: CDR1 SNHLY, CDR2 FYNNEI. The CDR3 covers 14 residues. Trimming removed 4 bases at V and 2 bases at J, with 12 bases between. The DNA for the CDR3 is TGTGCCAGCAGTGTGCAATCGGGTCCCTACGAGCAGTACTTC. It translates to CASSVQSGPYEQYF.

This clone has a handful of counts. The V call is TRBV7-8, the J call TRBJ2-7, with 7 bases matching TRBD1. Per the germline V gene, CDR1 is SGHVS and CDR2 is FQNEAQ. The CDR3 is made up of 15 amino acids. The V and J ends lost 0 bases and 5 bases, in that order; junction bases with no gene match: 7. The chain's CDR3 is CASSLAAGGLDEQYF. DNA of the CDR3: TGTGCCAGCAGCTTAGCGGCAGGGGGTCTCGACGAGCAGTACTTC.

The rearrangement uses TRBV18 and TRBJ2-1; 8 bases agree with TRBD2. J gave up 12 bases and V 0 bases, and 16 bases lay outside the gene matches. The germline CDR1 and CDR2 sequences are KGHSH and LQKENI. The CDR3 sequence is 17 residues long. The CDR3 DNA sequence: TGTGCCAGCTCACCACCGATTGTGGCGGGGGGCCCCTTGGTGCAGTTCTTC. As protein: CASSPPIVAGGPLVQFF. Looking up the rest from reference TRBV18 and TRBJ2-1 gives the full variable domain: NAGVMQNPRHLVRRRGQEARLRCSPMKGHSHVYWYRQLPEEGLKFMVYLQKENIIDESGMPKERFSAEFPKEGPSILRIQQVVRGDSAAYFCASSPPIVAGGPLVQFFGPGTRLTVL.

J is TRBJ2-7 and V is TRBV5-1; maybe TRBD1 (6 bases). The V end was cut by 3 bases, the J end by 5 bases, with 18 bases between. CDR1 is SGHRS, CDR2 YFSETQ, per germline. The CDR3 sequence is 15 residues long. The CDR3 here is CASSSGTPSPHEQYF. For the CDR3, the DNA is TGCGCCAGCAGCTCCGGGACACCGTCACCCCACGAGCAGTACTTC.

The chain carries TRBV5-1 and TRBJ2-3; no clear D. With 5 bases removed from V and 0 bases from J, the gap between germline ends came to 16 bases. This CDR3 is built from 16 residues. Germline CDR1 and CDR2: SGHRS and YFSETQ. Written as DNA, the CDR3 is TGCGCCAGCAGTAGTAGGTCCGGTGCTAGCACAGATACGCAGTATTTT. Translation gives CASSSRSGASTDTQYF.

The V gene is TRBV9, the J gene TRBJ2-3; TRBD2 aligns across 8 bases. The CDR3 consists of 15 residues. The germline gives CDR1 SGDLS, CDR2 YYNGEE. V dropped 1 base and J dropped 5; count of bases not matched to a gene: 6. Here the CDR3 DNA reads TGTGCCAGCAGCGTAAGGAGCGGGGGCTTAGATACGCAGTATTTT. Translating gives CASSVRSGGLDTQYF.

This rearrangement joins TRBV7-9 to TRBJ2-3, with 11 positions matching TRBD2. Unmatched junction bases numbered 17, after V lost 4 bases and J lost 11 bases. Germline V gives CDR1 SEHNR, CDR2 FQNEAQ (reference sequence). The CDR3 totals 17 residues. CDR3 coding DNA: TGTGCCAGCAGCTCCTTCTTACTAGCGGGGGACCCCATGGAGCAGTATTTT. Amino acids: CASSSFLLAGDPMEQYF.

The chain employs TRBV6-5 and TRBJ2-3; a possible D gene is TRBD2 (5 bases). The CDR3 covers 13 residues. Trimming cost V 6 bases and J 5 bases, with 12 bases left between them. Germline lookup yields CDR1 MNHEY and CDR2 SVGAGI. The CDR3 DNA reads TGTGCCAGCAGGAGGGAAATTCGAGATACGCAGTATTTT. Translated, it gives CASRREIRDTQYF.

The V gene is TRBV24-1, the J gene TRBJ2-2, with a weak D call TRBD1 (5 bases). With 5 bases removed from V and 0 bases from J, the gap between germline ends came to 18 bases. The CDR3 is made up of 18 amino acids. Looked up from germline, CDR1 is KGHDR and CDR2 is SFDVKD. CDR3 in DNA: TGTGCCACCAGTGGGGCTCCTGGGGCTGGGGCGAACACCGGGGAGCTGTTTTTT. Protein: CATSGAPGAGANTGELFF.

The chain couples TRBV6-1 to TRBJ1-6; D is uncertain. This CDR3 region has 18 residues. Trimming took 1 base from V and 3 from J, leaving 16 bases between them. CDR1 is MNHNS, CDR2 SASEGT, per germline. In DNA form, the CDR3 reads TGTGCCAGCAGTGAAGAAATCCTCGTCCAGAGCTATAATTCACCCCTCCACTTT. Translated: CASSEEILVQSYNSPLHF.

This CDR3 is CASSAPGTVNQPQHF. The CDR3 bases are TGTGCCAGCAGCGCCCCCGGGACAGTGAATCAGCCCCAGCATTTT. This chain uses TRBV5-5 with TRBJ1-5; TRBD1 aligns across 7 bases. This CDR3 spans 15 amino acids. With 4 bases clipped from V and 4 bases from J, the junction kept 8 bases outside the gene matches. Germline V CDR1 and CDR2: SGHKS, YYEKEE (reference sequence).

The rearrangement links TRBV11-2 to TRBJ1-2; TRBD1 agrees at 8 bases. CDR3 size: 17 residues. Per the germline V gene, CDR1 is SGHAT and CDR2 is FQNNGV. V gave up 4 bases and J gave up 4 bases; unmatched junction bases: 14. The CDR3 spells CASSSRQGAQGVYGYTF. The CDR3 nucleotides read TGTGCCAGCAGCTCCCGGCAGGGGGCGCAGGGAGTCTATGGCTACACCTTC.

This clone has just a few counts. This chain uses TRBV19 with TRBJ2-3; D uncertain. CDR1 LNHDA and CDR2 SQIVND come from the germline V gene (reference sequence). Trimming pared 5 bases from V and 3 bases from J, leaving 3 bases between. This CDR3 region has 11 residues. CDR3 region: CASSVTDTQYF. The CDR3 DNA follows: TGTGCCAGTAGTGTGACAGATACGCAGTATTTT.

This clone was seen a few times. The rearrangement joins TRBV10-3 to TRBJ2-6; a possible D gene is TRBD2 (6 bases). This CDR3 is built from 14 residues. Looked up from germline, CDR1 is ENHRY and CDR2 is SYGVKD. Trimming shortened V by 11 bases and J by 1 base, and 12 bases separated the two germline ends. In nucleotides, the CDR3 is TGTGCCGCGTGGGGGGAGTCTGGGGCCAACGTCCTGACTTTC. This gives the protein CAAWGESGANVLTF.

In this sample, this clone turned up a few times. The chain is built from TRBV14 and TRBJ1-3; D perhaps matches TRBD1 (5 bases). Germline V gene lookup returns CDR1 SGHDN and CDR2 FVKESK. The V and J ends lost 6 bases and 0 bases respectively, with 9 bases between them. CDR3 length equals 14 residues. This CDR3 reads CASSPGHSGNTIYF. The CDR3 DNA reads TGTGCCAGCAGTCCGGGGCACTCTGGAAACACCATATATTTT.

There are a few counts of this clone. This chain uses TRBV18 with TRBJ2-1, with 11 bases fitting TRBD2. V trimming: 5 bases; J trimming: 4 bases; junction bases outside the gene matches: 4. The CDR3 has 15 residues. CDR1 is KGHSH and CDR2 is LQKENI in the germline V gene. The CDR3 is CASSSGTSGYNEQFF. The CDR3 nucleotides read TGTGCCAGCTCATCCGGGACTAGCGGATACAATGAGCAGTTCTTC.

This sequence joins TRBV7-7 and TRBJ2-1, with TRBD1 identical over 8 bases. Germline values: CDR1 SSHAT, CDR2 FNYEAQ (reference sequence). There are 15 residues in the CDR3. Trimming cost V 5 bases and J 0 bases; bases outside gene matches: 3. In DNA form, the CDR3 reads TGTGCCAGCAGCCGCGACAGGGGCTCCTACAATGAGCAGTTCTTC. Amino acid sequence: CASSRDRGSYNEQFF.

The chain carries TRBV29-1 and TRBJ1-1, with 8 positions matching TRBD1. Per germline, CDR1 SQVTM and CDR2 ANQGSEA. V gave up 6 bases and J gave up 0 bases; unmatched junction bases: 3. There are 13 residues in the CDR3. CDR3 protein: CSVGQGLNTEAFF. The CDR3 DNA reads as TGCAGCGTAGGACAGGGCTTGAACACTGAAGCTTTCTTT. The entire variable domain, with the rest obtained from reference TRBV29-1 and TRBJ1-1, is as follows: SAVISQKPSRDICQRGTSLTIQCQVDSQVTMMFWYRQQPGQSLTLIATANQGSEATYESGFVIDKFPISRPNLTFSTLTVSNMSPEDSSIYLCSVGQGLNTEAFFGQGTRLTVV.

The V and J genes are TRBV27 and TRBJ2-7; tentatively, D is TRBD2 (6 bases). Trimming shortened V by 5 bases and J by 4 bases, and 12 bases separated the two germline ends. Germline V gene lookup returns CDR1 MNHEY and CDR2 SMNVEV (reference sequence). The CDR3 sequence is 13 residues long. CDR3 bases: TGTGCCAGCAGTGCATCCGGGGGATACGAGCAGTACTTC. It translates to CASSASGGYEQYF.

The chain has TRBV18 and TRBJ1-2, with no clear D. The germline CDR1 and CDR2 sequences are KGHSH and LQKENI. V was clipped by 3 bases and J by 4 bases, with 24 bases between them. The CDR3 has 18 amino acids. In DNA form, the CDR3 reads TGTGCCAGCTCACCCCAACGTCCGGAGATGTCAGGCAGCTATGGCTACACCTTC. Amino acid sequence: CASSPQRPEMSGSYGYTF.

This sequence joins TRBV7-2 and TRBJ2-1; 11 positions agree with TRBD1. Per the germline V gene, CDR1 is SGHTA and CDR2 is FQGNSA. J was trimmed by 4 bases and V by 6 bases; bases with no gene match: 11. The CDR3 sequence is 17 residues long. The CDR3 loop reads CASRLPYRDRGYNEQFF. The DNA for the CDR3 is TGTGCCAGCAGGTTACCTTACCGGGACAGGGGGTACAATGAGCAGTTCTTC.

The genes are TRBV3-1 (or the pseudogene TRBV3-2) and TRBJ2-1; no definite D call. The CDR3 runs 18 residues. Germline lookup yields CDR1 LGHDT and CDR2 YNNKEL (reference sequence). Trimming shortened V by 0 bases and J by 0 bases, and 15 bases separated the two germline ends. CDR3 nucleotides: TGTGCCAGCAGCCAAGATCCCCTCCATACGAGCTCCTACAATGAGCAGTTCTTC. This translates into CASSQDPLHTSSYNEQFF.

The chain has TRBV4-2 and TRBJ1-2; D ambiguous. Germline lookup yields CDR1 LGHNA and CDR2 YNFKEQ. The CDR3 consists of 12 residues. The V and J ends lost 2 bases and 12 bases respectively, with 13 bases between them. The CDR3 region is CASSQRQGFDTF. The CDR3 nucleotides are TGTGCCAGCAGCCAACGACAAGGGTTCGACACCTTC.

The chain has TRBV5-1 and TRBJ2-5; the match to TRBD2 covers 10 bases. The CDR3 totals 15 residues. The germline V gene encodes CDR1 SGHRS and CDR2 YFSETQ. The ends lost 8 bases at V and 1 base at J; junction bases unmatched: 8. The CDR3 is CASTTAGGIQETQYF. CDR3 DNA sequence: TGCGCCAGTACTACAGCGGGGGGGATCCAAGAGACCCAGTACTTC.

The chain is built from TRBV19 and TRBJ1-5; TRBD1 might be the D (6 bases). The CDR3 loop spans 18 amino acids. The V and J ends lost 4 bases and 4 bases respectively, with 23 bases between them. Per the germline V gene, CDR1 is LNHDA and CDR2 is SQIVND (reference sequence). The CDR3 here is CASSRQIRAGGGNQPQHF. DNA of the CDR3: TGTGCCAGTAGTAGACAGATAAGGGCAGGAGGGGGAAATCAGCCCCAGCATTTT.